This T cell receptor (beta chain) appears in the sequencing data of a study of regulatory T cells in long-lasting Graves disease. Study-level information: Antithyroid drug intake by newly diagnosed Graves' patients had lasted under 3 months.

Time point specified: newly diagnosed GD, antithyroid drugs for less than 3 months. The TCR library was made from RNA extracted from PBMCs. According to the study, TCR beta libraries were built with iRepertoire HTBI primers and CDR3-region Arm-PCR. A single record per CDR3 protein comes from TCRdb applying MiXCR to the multiplex PCR reads. Here the sample spans about 460,000 distinct CDR3 sequences, around 15% being singletons. There are many counts of this clonotype. Germline V gene data show CDR1 as SNHLY and CDR2 as FYNNEI. V was trimmed by 0 bases and J by 1 base, leaving 7 bases between them. The CDR3 spans 14 residues. The sample also formed part of further work on T cells in Graves' hyperthyroidism and ophthalmopathy. From that paper: The hyperthyroidism patients had all been newly diagnosed, and their disease duration was under 2 months. Their ages ranged from 18 to 65 years. The HTBI primer set served for first-round RT-PCR of the TCR CDR3. The model predicted ophthalmopathy a median about 6.6 months before onset.

This TCR came from a woman between 45 and 60 years old with Graves disease. This sample comprised peripheral blood mononuclear cells (PBMCs), obtained at new diagnosis, from a patient treated with antithyroid drugs. The chain has TRBV2 and TRBJ2-7; D not resolved. In nucleotides, the CDR3 is TGTGCCAGCAGTGAAGCTTGGTCATCCTACGAGCAGTACTTC. Translation: CASSEAWSSYEQYF.